Below, 27 T cell receptor beta chains from the same sample are listed, as sequenced in a study of T-cell reconstitution after alpha-beta-depleted transplantation in children. Unique molecular identifiers were built into the TCRbeta library. TCRdb independently ran MiXCR on the PCR reads; one entry per CDR3 protein. The top ten hold less than 15% of the sample, which has 150,000 to 200,000 distinct CDR3 sequences, roughly 15% seen once. The sequences come from PBMCs from the stem cell graft donor, collected from the stem cell graft. The receptor source for this set is a human donor who donated a stem cell graft to a child with acute lymphoblastic leukemia.

There are many counts of this clonotype. The CDR3 bases are TGTGCCAGCAGTTTATCGGCAGAAGCCTACGAGCAGTACTTC. Amino acid sequence: CASSLSAEAYEQYF. The chain combines TRBV27 with TRBJ2-7, with no clear D. This CDR3 spans 14 amino acids. Germline V CDR1 and CDR2: MNHEY, SMNVEV (reference sequence). V shed 0 bases and J shed 2 bases, with 8 bases lying between them.

There are many counts of this clonotype. The rearrangement joins TRBV5-1 to TRBJ1-5; TRBD1 aligns across 10 bases. The junction had 7 bases not matched to a gene; V was cut back by 6 bases and J by 1 base. Per germline, CDR1 SGHRS and CDR2 YFSETQ. The CDR3 length is 16 residues. This CDR3 is CASTERTGGSNQPQHF. CDR3 DNA sequence: TGCGCCAGCACGGAAAGGACAGGGGGGAGCAATCAGCCCCAGCATTTT. The full variable domain, rest sourced from reference TRBV5-1 and TRBJ1-5, is KAGVTQTPRYLIKTRGQQVTLSCSPISGHRSVSWYQQTPGQGLQFLFEYFSETQRNKGNFPGRFSGRQFSNSRSEMNVSTLELGDSALYLCASTERTGGSNQPQHFGDGTRLSIL.

This clonotype was counted at least ten times. The rearrangement uses TRBV6-2 or TRBV6-3 and TRBJ2-7; no definite D call. The germline V gene has CDR1 MNHEY and CDR2 SVGEGT. The CDR3 consists of 14 residues. Trimming took 6 bases from V and 1 from J, leaving 13 bases between them. CDR3 sequence: CASSPERLSYEQYF. The CDR3 DNA reads TGTGCCAGCAGCCCGGAGAGACTGTCCTACGAGCAGTACTTC.

This clonotype was seen repeatedly, ten times or more. The chain combines TRBV12-3 or TRBV12-4 with TRBJ2-3, with a possible D match to TRBD2 (6 bases). The CDR3 is 16 residues long. Trimming took off 4 bases at V and 3 bases at J, with 17 bases between the two ends. The CDR3 nucleotides read TGTGCCAGCAGTTATTCGGGGAGGTCTCGGACAGATACGCAGTATTTT. This translates into CASSYSGRSRTDTQYF.

The chain has TRBV29-1 and TRBJ1-2, with 11 bases lining up with TRBD1. The germline gives CDR1 SQVTM, CDR2 ANQGSEA. Losses at the gene ends were 5 bases for V and 6 bases for J; bases not matched to a gene: 14. The CDR3 length is 16 residues. CDR3 in amino acids: CSVTRTGGGQLDGYTF. The CDR3 DNA follows: TGCAGCGTTACCAGGACAGGGGGCGGGCAGTTGGATGGCTACACCTTC.

The sample holds many counts of this clonotype. V usage is TRBV11-2 and J usage is TRBJ2-1, with 10 bases lining up with TRBD2. V shed 5 bases, J shed 4 bases, and the junction held 8 bases outside the gene matches. Germline values: CDR1 SGHAT, CDR2 FQNNGV. CDR3 length: 16 amino acids. The CDR3 coding sequence is TGTGCCAGCAGCCTGGCTAGCGGGGGACTTTACAATGAGCAGTTCTTC. This encodes CASSLASGGLYNEQFF.

This clonotype was picked up many times. The J gene is TRBJ1-3, the V gene TRBV2; TRBD1 is a possible D gene (6 bases). The V and J ends lost 7 bases and 4 bases respectively, with 11 bases between them. Looked up from germline, CDR1 is SNHLY and CDR2 is FYNNEI. The CDR3 is made up of 13 amino acids. CDR3 in amino acids: CASNGQFGNTIYF. In DNA form, the CDR3 reads TGTGCCAGCAACGGACAGTTCGGAAACACCATATATTTT. The full variable domain, in which reference TRBV2 and TRBJ1-3 provide the parts outside the CDR3, is EPEVTQTPSHQVTQMGQEVILRCVPISNHLYFYWYRQILGQKVEFLVSFYNNEISEKSEIFDDQFSVERPDGSNFTLKIRSTKLEDSAMYFCASNGQFGNTIYFGEGSWLTVV.

At least ten counts were recorded for this clonotype. The rearrangement links TRBV12-3 or TRBV12-4 to TRBJ1-5; TRBD1 matches at 11 bases. This CDR3 spans 15 amino acids. Losses at the gene ends were 0 bases for V and 11 bases for J; bases not matched to a gene: 6. The CDR3 loop reads CASSLAGTGGVAQHF. The CDR3, as DNA: TGTGCCAGCAGTTTAGCAGGGACAGGGGGGGTAGCCCAGCATTTT.

A note on this clonotype: A much larger clonotype is one base distant, so this may be a read error. This chain joins TRBV11-2 and TRBJ1-1; weak D call: TRBD1 (6 bases). Germline V CDR1 and CDR2: SGHAT, FQNNGV. The CDR3 sequence is 15 residues long. The CDR3 coding sequence is TGTGCCAGCAGCCCACGGGGGGCTCTAAGAACTGAAGCTTACTTT. This codes for CASSPRGALRTEAYF.

This clonotype has a count of ten or more. V usage is TRBV6-5 and J usage is TRBJ2-3; a possible D gene is TRBD1 (5 bases). From germline, CDR1 is MNHEY and CDR2 SVGAGI. V lost 2 bases and J lost 1, with 7 bases in between. CDR3 length equals 14 residues. The CDR3: CASSYLGGTDTQYF. The CDR3 nucleotides are TGTGCCAGCAGTTACCTAGGGGGCACAGATACGCAGTATTTT.

Ten or more counts support this clonotype. The chain couples TRBV6-5 to TRBJ2-5, with 8 bases aligning to TRBD2. Germline V lookup: CDR1 MNHEY, CDR2 SVGAGI. Germline trimming cut 11 bases from V and 3 bases from J; bases unmatched to any gene: 11. This CDR3 contains 14 residues. In DNA form, the CDR3 reads TGTGCCGGGGGGCTAGCGGGCGGGAAAGAGACCCAGTACTTC. This encodes CAGGLAGGKETQYF.

V and J are TRBV20-1 and TRBJ2-3; the D is unclear. Germline values: CDR1 DFQATT, CDR2 SNEGSKA (reference sequence). V was shortened by 1 base and J by 9 bases, with 14 bases between the two germline ends. The CDR3 is 13 residues long. The CDR3 region is CSARADDGLTQYF. The CDR3 nucleotides read TGCAGTGCTAGAGCAGATGACGGTTTGACGCAGTATTTT.

Concerning this clonotype itself: A read error may explain this, as a much larger clone is one base away. It is likely a read error, because the conserved phenylalanine at the end of the CDR3 is missing. The chain carries TRBV20-1 and TRBJ2-1; D gene uncertain. The CDR3 is 16 residues long. Germline V gene lookup returns CDR1 DFQATT and CDR2 SNEGSKA (reference sequence). Trimming pared 6 bases from V and 4 bases from J, leaving 22 bases between. In DNA form, the CDR3 reads TGCAGTGCCTCAGATCTCCGGTCAGAGGATTACAATGAGCAGTTCTCC. Translation: CSASDLRSEDYNEQFS.

This clonotype was recorded at least ten times. This chain uses TRBV5-5 with TRBJ2-7, with 8 bases identical to TRBD1. This CDR3 is 15 amino acids long. CDR1 is SGHKS, CDR2 YYEKEE, per germline (reference sequence). Trimming took 0 bases from V and 3 from J; bases not matched to a gene: 5. CDR3 amino acids: CASSLAQGEFYEQYF. Here the CDR3 DNA reads TGTGCCAGCAGCTTGGCACAGGGGGAATTCTACGAGCAGTACTTC.

This clonotype was detected many times. The chain recombines TRBV27 with TRBJ1-6; 10 positions match TRBD1. The V and J ends lost 2 bases and 10 bases, in that order; junction bases with no gene match: 5. The CDR3 totals 15 residues. In germline, CDR1 is MNHEY, CDR2 SMNVEV (reference sequence). CDR3 sequence (DNA): TGTGCCAGCAGTTTAATACGGGACAGGGGCTCACCCCTCCACTTT. It is translated as CASSLIRDRGSPLHF.

The chain recombines TRBV10-3 with TRBJ2-7; 10 bases match TRBD1. The J segment lost 2 bases and the V segment lost 6 bases, leaving 16 bases of the junction unmatched. CDR3 size: 18 residues. Germline-derived CDR1 and CDR2 are ENHRY and SYGVKD. The CDR3 DNA follows: TGTGCCATCAGCCCCGGGACAGGGGCCTTTCACTATACCTACGAGCAGTACTTC. It translates to CAISPGTGAFHYTYEQYF.

This clonotype has ten or more counts. The CDR3 bases are TGTGCCAGCAGTGACCGGACAGTAGGAACTGAAGCTTTCTTT. Its protein is CASSDRTVGTEAFF. This chain joins TRBV12-3 or TRBV12-4 and TRBJ1-1; D possibly corresponds to TRBD1 (6 bases). CDR3 size: 14 residues. With 5 bases removed from V and 5 bases from J, the gap between germline ends came to 15 bases.

This clonotype appeared many times. The chain joins TRBV6-1 to TRBJ1-2; D is unclear. Trimming stripped 6 bases from V and 3 bases from J, with 5 bases between. Per the germline V gene, CDR1 is MNHNS and CDR2 is SASEGT. CDR3 size: 11 residues. The CDR3 sequence is CASRIDYGYTF. The CDR3 DNA sequence: TGTGCCAGCAGGATAGACTATGGCTACACCTTC.

This clonotype came up a few times. The chain joins TRBV18 to TRBJ2-5, with D possibly being TRBD2 (6 bases). The CDR3 extends over 16 amino acids. Germline values: CDR1 KGHSH, CDR2 LQKENI. Trimming shortened V by 0 bases and J by 5 bases, and 16 bases separated the two germline ends. The CDR3 nucleotides read TGTGCCAGCTCACCACCGAGGGTGGCGGGGTCGGAGACCCAGTACTTC. Translated, it gives CASSPPRVAGSETQYF.

This clonotype was seen many times. CDR3: CSVGQGMLNEQFF. In DNA, the CDR3 is TGCAGCGTTGGACAGGGGATGCTTAATGAGCAGTTCTTC. The chain has TRBV29-1 and TRBJ2-1, with 8 bases identical to TRBD1. Looked up from germline, CDR1 is SQVTM and CDR2 is ANQGSEA. This CDR3 spans 13 amino acids. Losses at the gene ends were 4 bases for V and 7 bases for J; bases not matched to a gene: 6.

This clonotype came up many times. The rearrangement uses TRBV6-6 and TRBJ2-1; no clear D gene. This CDR3 contains 12 residues. In germline, CDR1 is MNHNY, CDR2 SVGAGI (reference sequence). V lost 6 bases, J lost 7 bases, and 10 bases lay in between. Written as DNA, the CDR3 is TGTGCCAGCAGCCCACTTCGAAATGAGCAGTTCTTC. Protein product: CASSPLRNEQFF.

The chain has TRBV5-4 and TRBJ2-4; weak D call: TRBD2 (5 bases). The CDR3 has 17 residues. Per germline, CDR1 SGHNT and CDR2 YYREEE (reference sequence). The V gene lost 4 bases and the J gene lost 2 bases, with 19 bases spanning the gap. This chain's CDR3 is CASSPGTGIGTKNIQYF. CDR3 nucleotides: TGTGCCAGCAGCCCAGGAACCGGTATCGGGACCAAAAACATTCAGTACTTC.

This clonotype occurred many times. The chain combines TRBV29-1 with TRBJ2-5; maybe TRBD1 (5 bases). Germline assignment: CDR1 SQVTM and CDR2 ANQGSEA. The CDR3 runs 15 residues. Between the trimmed V and J ends, which lost 6 bases and 5 bases, there was a span of 22 bases. The CDR3 here is CSVKTAGLKGETQYF. CDR3 bases: TGCAGCGTCAAAACGGCAGGGCTAAAGGGGGAGACCCAGTACTTC.

This clonotype was seen repeatedly, ten times or more. J is TRBJ1-2 and V is TRBV5-6; no clear D gene. This CDR3 region has 15 residues. Trimming pared 4 bases from V and 2 bases from J, leaving 15 bases between. Germline V gene sequence: CDR1 SGHDT, CDR2 YYEEEE. CDR3 in DNA: TGTGCCAGCAGCCTTCCTTGGGCCTCGAACTATGGCTACACCTTC. Translation: CASSLPWASNYGYTF.

In its sample, this clonotype was seen many times. The genes are TRBV27 and TRBJ2-1, with TRBD2 matching 8 bases. Trimming removed 7 bases from V and 3 bases from J; junction bases left unmatched: 2. The CDR3 runs 13 residues. CDR1 and CDR2 from the germline V gene are MNHEY and SMNVEV (reference sequence). In DNA form, the CDR3 reads TGTGCCAGCATGGGGACTAGCTACAATGAGCAGTTCTTC. This gives the protein CASMGTSYNEQFF.

This clonotype was recorded many times. The V and J genes are TRBV7-6 and TRBJ2-2, with 12 bases that match TRBD1. V gave up 8 bases and J gave up 7 bases; unmatched junction bases: 8. The CDR3 spans 15 residues. The germline CDR1 and CDR2 sequences are SGHVS and FNYEAQ. The CDR3 loop reads CASGAGTGGVGELFF. The DNA for the CDR3 is TGTGCCAGCGGAGCCGGGACAGGGGGCGTCGGGGAGCTGTTTTTT.

Only a few counts were recorded for this clonotype. The genes are TRBV27 and TRBJ2-7, with 10 bases matching TRBD1. Per germline, CDR1 MNHEY and CDR2 SMNVEV (reference sequence). With 3 bases clipped from V and 6 bases from J, the junction kept 17 bases outside the gene matches. This CDR3 is built from 18 residues. CDR3 residues: CASSFGRPGQGSRSEQYF. CDR3 sequence (DNA): TGTGCCAGCAGTTTTGGCCGACCGGGACAGGGGAGTCGGAGCGAGCAGTACTTC.